These T cell receptor beta chains were read from a single sample in a study of cytomegalovirus exposure and HLA in healthy donors. Generated by immunoSEQ multiplex PCR, the TCRdb table keeps only in-frame clones and is missing some. This table has hundreds of thousands of clones, roughly 80% appearing once. The sequencing input was PBMCs. The receptors come from a girl under 18 in good health and CMV-seronegative. Each CDR3 is given without its conserved first and last residue.

v_call,j_call,cdr3_aa
TRBV18,TRBJ2-7,ASSAGTPGEQY
TRBV4-1,TRBJ2-1,ASSHATINEQF
TRBV7-3,TRBJ1-1,ASSSQGNTEAF
TRBV21-1,TRBJ2-4,ASSKQGRGRTKNIQY
TRBV28,TRBJ1-2,ASTPWGGWDYT
TRBV27,TRBJ1-1,ASSSAGVNTEAF
TRBV5-1,TRBJ2-3,ASSLGSGGTDTQY
TRBV5-6,TRBJ2-3,ASSLPRDSVH
TRBV28,TRBJ1-1,ASKIAGLSTEAF
TRBV30,TRBJ1-2,AWSLPVGPYGYT
TRBV29-1,TRBJ1-2,SVLTSKGIGLNYGYT
TRBV7-2,TRBJ1-1,ASSPSGGNTEAF
TRBV19,TRBJ2-3,ASSERTRKDTQY
TRBV7-9,TRBJ2-3,ASSSASGRDTQY
TRBV6-1,TRBJ1-4,ASSDPTGDEKLF
TRBV19,TRBJ2-1,ASSIATGNNEQF
TRBV28,TRBJ2-7,ASSAAGGGEQY